What follows are 8 T cell receptor beta chains derived from one specimen sequenced in a study of blood T cell repertoires in COVID-19. The protocol was immunoSEQ multiplex PCR, while the TCRdb copy is restricted to in-frame clones and leaves out a portion. The sample carries roughly 700,000 clones, approximately 90% recorded once. Source material: peripheral blood. Receptors originate from a young woman with acute or convalescent COVID-19.

Remarks on this clone: An end of the junction differs from the germline gene, which may be a read error. The gene calls are TRBV7-9 and TRBJ1-2; no firm D call. Germline assignment: CDR1 SEHNR and CDR2 FQNEAQ (reference sequence). The CDR3 is 15 residues long. CDR3 coding DNA: TGTGCCAGCAGCGCCCCCCAGGAACTTAACCATGGCTACACCTTC. Translation: CASSAPQELNHGYTF.

The CDR3 loop is CASSPGGLNEKLFF. Here the CDR3 DNA reads TGTGCCAGCTCACCAGGGGGCCTTAATGAAAAACTGTTTTTT. The chain is built from TRBV18 and TRBJ1-4; D may be TRBD1 (6 bases). CDR1 is KGHSH, CDR2 LQKENI, per germline. CDR3 length: 14 amino acids. The V gene lost 2 bases and the J gene lost 4 bases, with 8 bases spanning the gap.

For this clone: The junction shows a germline mismatch at one end, possibly a read error. The V gene is TRBV9, the J gene TRBJ1-4, with D unclear. Germline CDR1 is SGDLS and CDR2 is YYNGEE. This CDR3 is 14 amino acids long. The CDR3 here is CASSGKGENGKLFF. The DNA of the CDR3 is TGTGCCAGCAGTGGAAAAGGAGAAAATGGAAAACTGTTTTTT.

This sequence joins TRBV7-6 and TRBJ2-3; D is perhaps TRBD2 (5 bases). Trimming removed 2 bases from V and 10 bases from J, with 13 bases in between. CDR3 length: 13 amino acids. Germline V gene data show CDR1 as SGHVS and CDR2 as FNYEAQ. CDR3 DNA: TGTGCCAGCAGCTTATTAAGCGGCGGTCCGCAGTATTTT. As protein: CASSLLSGGPQYF.

V gene TRBV6-1 combines with J gene TRBJ2-7; TRBD2 aligns across 7 bases. Trimming cost V 2 bases and J 2 bases; bases outside gene matches: 12. The CDR3 consists of 17 residues. Germline CDR1 and CDR2: MNHNS and SASEGT. The CDR3 DNA sequence: TGTGCCAGCAGTGAACCCCCGGGCGGGGGACTTACCTACGAGCAGTACTTC. This translates into CASSEPPGGGLTYEQYF.

This chain joins TRBV27 and TRBJ1-1; D possibly corresponds to TRBD1 (5 bases). The ends were cut back, 2 bases at V and 0 bases at J, with 13 bases in the middle. The CDR3 totals 16 residues. The germline CDR1 and CDR2 sequences are MNHEY and SMNVEV (reference sequence). CDR3 nucleotide sequence: TGTGCCAGCAGTTTACGCTCGGGGGGGATGAACACTGAAGCTTTCTTT. It translates to CASSLRSGGMNTEAFF.

This clone was seen only a few times. The same CDR3 arises from other DNA sequences in this sample as well. In nucleotides, the CDR3 is TGTGCCAGCAGTTTGGGACAGGTTGGTCAGCCCCAGCATTTT. This codes for CASSLGQVGQPQHF. The chain combines TRBV27 with TRBJ1-5, with 8 bases that match TRBD1. The germline CDR1 and CDR2 sequences are MNHEY and SMNVEV (reference sequence). V trimming: 3 bases; J trimming: 6 bases; junction bases outside the gene matches: 4. This CDR3 region has 14 residues.

The chain carries TRBV7-6 and TRBJ1-4; TRBD1 might be the D (6 bases). The CDR3 loop spans 15 amino acids. The germline V gene encodes CDR1 SGHVS and CDR2 FNYEAQ. Trimming shortened V by 0 bases and J by 4 bases, and 9 bases separated the two germline ends. The CDR3 is CASSLAHRVNEKLFF. The CDR3, as DNA: TGTGCCAGCAGCTTAGCGCACAGGGTTAATGAAAAACTGTTTTTT.